Listed below are T cell receptor beta chains from one sample, sequenced in a study of T cells in Graves' hyperthyroidism and ophthalmopathy. TCRdb itself ran the multiplex PCR reads through MiXCR, one entry per CDR3 protein. The sample consists of under 550,000 distinct CDR3 sequences, nearly 20% of them appearing once. The sequenced sample was blood. Receptor source: a middle-aged man with Graves' ophthalmopathy. Each CDR3 is given with its conserved first and last residue. D genes are given only for firm matches. Clone size is not always given. Where it is, it says once, few, many or a class for expanded clones.

cdr3_nt cdr3_aa j_call clone_size d_call v_call
TGTGCCAGCAGCTCAAATCCGACAGCCAACACTGAAGCTTTCTTT CASSSNPTANTEAFF TRBJ1-1 many - TRBV7-3
TGTGCCAGCAGCTTAGCGACAGCCTACAATGAGCAGTTCTTC CASSLATAYNEQFF TRBJ2-1 many - TRBV7-9
TGTGCCAGCAGCCAAGTCCACCCCGGGACGGGATATTACGAGCAGTACTTC CASSQVHPGTGYYEQYF TRBJ2-7 - - TRBV3-1
TGTGCCAGCAGTTCCGGGACAGGGTTCTACGAGCAGTACTTC CASSSGTGFYEQYF TRBJ2-7 many TRBD1 TRBV12-3/TRBV12-4
TGTGCCAGCAGCTTAGGGTGGGGTGTCAGGGAGACCCAGTACTTC CASSLGWGVRETQYF TRBJ2-5 many - TRBV7-6
TGTGCCAGCAGTTTATACACCCCGGCCACTGAAGCTTTCTTT CASSLYTPATEAFF TRBJ1-1 - - TRBV27
TGTGCCAGCTCACCCCCCCGGGGAGAGGCCAAAAACATTCAGTACTTC CASSPPRGEAKNIQYF TRBJ2-4 many - TRBV18
TGTGCCAGCAGCAGCCGTCCAGGGGAGAGCTACGAGCAGTACTTC CASSSRPGESYEQYF TRBJ2-7 few - TRBV11-2
TGTGCCAGCAGCCACCCCGTGGGGACTAACGACTACGAGCAGTACTTC CASSHPVGTNDYEQYF TRBJ2-7 many TRBD2 TRBV3-1
TGTGCCAGCAGCTTCCGGTTCTCAGATACGCAGTATTTT CASSFRFSDTQYF TRBJ2-3 - - TRBV5-5
TGTGCCAGTAGCGACGGACTAGCGGGGGGGCCGCGGGAGCAGTTCTTC CASSDGLAGGPREQFF TRBJ2-1 - TRBD2 TRBV19
TGCGCCAGCAGCTTGAAGGCGGGAGTAGGGGAGACCCAGTACTTC CASSLKAGVGETQYF TRBJ2-5 few TRBD2 TRBV5-1
TGTGCCAGCAGTACAGGGGCCGCCGTAGCCTACGAGCAGTACTTC CASSTGAAVAYEQYF TRBJ2-7 - TRBD1 TRBV6-1
TGTGCCAGCAGCGTCATGCCCGGGACAGGGGGCGAAGAGACCCAGTACTTC CASSVMPGTGGEETQYF TRBJ2-5 many TRBD1 TRBV11-1
TGTGCCAGCAGCTTAGGGACAGGGAAGACTTTCTTT CASSLGTGKTFF TRBJ1-1 - TRBD1 TRBV11-2
TGCAGCGTTGAAGATTCGTCGGGGGCGCACGGGGCCAACGTCCTGACTTTC CSVEDSSGAHGANVLTF TRBJ2-6 - - TRBV29-1
TGCAGTGCTAGAGATCGGAAAGGGGTGGTCTATGGCTACACCTTC CSARDRKGVVYGYTF TRBJ1-2 - - TRBV20-1
TGTGCCGCCCAGCGGACAGGTATAAATGAGCAGTTCTTC CAAQRTGINEQFF TRBJ2-1 - TRBD1 TRBV24-1
TGTGCCTGGAATGCTGACAGAAACACCATATATTTT CAWNADRNTIYF TRBJ1-3 - - TRBV30
TGCGCCAGCAGCCAAGAACTAGTAGGGTCGAGTAGCACCGGGGAGCTGTTTTTT CASSQELVGSSSTGELFF TRBJ2-2 - - TRBV4-1
TGTGCCAGCAGGGGACAGAGTAATTCACCCCTCCACTTT CASRGQSNSPLHF TRBJ1-6 many TRBD1 TRBV2
TGTGCCTGGAGTGGGAAATGGTCCTACAATGAGCAGTACTTC CAWSGKWSYNEQYF TRBJ2-7 few - TRBV30
TGTGCCAGCAGCTTAGGGGCCCTCGGGGGGTCCAATCAGCCCCAGCATTTT CASSLGALGGSNQPQHF TRBJ1-5 - - TRBV11-2
TGTGCCAGCAGCCAAGGCCGGGCCAACACTGAAGCTTTCTTT CASSQGRANTEAFF TRBJ1-1 many - TRBV3-1
TGCGCCAGCAGTCGAAACGGCCGGTACACCGGGGAGCTGTTTTTT CASSRNGRYTGELFF TRBJ2-2 few - TRBV4-1
TGTGCCAGCAGTTTTGTTGGGCCAAGTAGCTACGAGCAGTACTTC CASSFVGPSSYEQYF TRBJ2-7 - - TRBV28
TGCAGCGTTGAGTTAGGGTCTAACTATGGCTACACCTTC CSVELGSNYGYTF TRBJ1-2 - - TRBV29-1
TGTGCCAGCAGTCCCAGATTGGGACAGGGTGATCAGCCCCAGCATTTT CASSPRLGQGDQPQHF TRBJ1-5 - TRBD1 TRBV28
TGCAGTGCTACCTTGGAAGGTCCCTGGGCTTTCTTT CSATLEGPWAFF TRBJ1-1 - - TRBV20-1
TGTGCCAGCTCCCGGGAGGTATTGGGTGAGCAGTTCTTC CASSREVLGEQFF TRBJ2-1 many TRBD2 TRBV6-1
TGTGCCATCAGTTCTGGACAGAGTCAAGAGACCCAGTACTTC CAISSGQSQETQYF TRBJ2-5 - - TRBV10-3
TGTGCCAGCAGTTTTCCCGGATCATCCCAAGAGACCCAGTACTTC CASSFPGSSQETQYF TRBJ2-5 few - TRBV28
TGTGCCAGCAGCTTCAAAATTCGGACAGTGAGAAACACTGAAGCTTTCTTT CASSFKIRTVRNTEAFF TRBJ1-1 few - TRBV6-1
TGTGCCAGCAGCTCGACGGTTGCGACCCAGTACTTC CASSSTVATQYF TRBJ2-5 - - TRBV5-5
TGTGCCAGCAGCTTTACCCGACTAGCCCATGAGCAGTTCTTC CASSFTRLAHEQFF TRBJ2-1 many TRBD2 TRBV11-1
TGTGCCAGCAGCTTGGACTCTTCCCGGAGCTCCTATAATTCACCCCTCCACTTT CASSLDSSRSSYNSPLHF TRBJ1-6 - - TRBV7-6
TGTGCCAGCAGTTATCGCCCAGTCCGATACGAGCAGTACTTC CASSYRPVRYEQYF TRBJ2-7 - - TRBV6-9
TGTGCCAGCAGTTCACTAGCGGGCCACCACAATGAGCAGTTCTTC CASSSLAGHHNEQFF TRBJ2-1 many TRBD2 TRBV11-1
TGTGCCAGCAGTTCCCGACGGAACTCTGGGGCCAACGTCCTGACTTTC CASSSRRNSGANVLTF TRBJ2-6 - - TRBV6-5
TGTGCCAGCAGCTTAGTACTCGACAATGAGCAGTTCTTC CASSLVLDNEQFF TRBJ2-1 many - TRBV11-3
TGTGCCAGCAGCCCGCGGCCAGGAGATACGCAGTATTTT CASSPRPGDTQYF TRBJ2-3 many - TRBV11-2
TGTGCCTGGGGGGCCCAGGGCGGAAAACTGTTTTTT CAWGAQGGKLFF TRBJ1-4 - - TRBV30
TGTGCCAGCTCACCGACGGGACAGGGGGAGACCCAGTACTTC CASSPTGQGETQYF TRBJ2-5 many TRBD1 TRBV18
TGTGCCAGCAGCTCGCGGACAGCTCGAAATCAGCCCCAGCATTTT CASSSRTARNQPQHF TRBJ1-5 - - TRBV7-2
TGTGCCATCAGTGAGTCGATTGCTAAGGGGGCACTCGACGAGCAGTACTTC CAISESIAKGALDEQYF TRBJ2-7 few TRBD1 TRBV10-3
TGTGCCAGCAGTTTTTTTCGTTTCAGACAGGGGCGAGGCAATGAGCAGTTCTTC CASSFFRFRQGRGNEQFF TRBJ2-1 many TRBD1 TRBV28
TGTGCCAGCTTTCTTAACACAGACACTGAAGCTTTCTTT CASFLNTDTEAFF TRBJ1-1 few - TRBV6-1
TGCAGCGTCGCGGCCCTGGCGGACTATGGCTACACCTTC CSVAALADYGYTF TRBJ1-2 - - TRBV29-1
TGTGCTAGTGGTCTATGGGGGGGTAAGGGCAATCAGCCCCAGCATTTT CASGLWGGKGNQPQHF TRBJ1-5 - - TRBV12-5
TGCAGTGCTAGTGACTACCAAAGCACAGATACGCAGTATTTT CSASDYQSTDTQYF TRBJ2-3 many - TRBV20-1
TGCAGTGCTAGAGTGGAGTGGGACGAGCAGTACTTC CSARVEWDEQYF TRBJ2-7 few - TRBV20-1
TGTGCCAGCAGTGACCTTGCGGGAGCAGATACGCAGTATTTT CASSDLAGADTQYF TRBJ2-3 many TRBD2 TRBV2
TGTGCCACCCTCGAATCGGGGTCAGTTGGCTACACCTTC CATLESGSVGYTF TRBJ1-2 few - TRBV6-1
TGTGCCAGCAGCTACTCCGCCGGGACTAGGCAAGAGACCCAGTACTTC CASSYSAGTRQETQYF TRBJ2-5 - TRBD2 TRBV7-8
TGCAGTGCCAACGGATGGGGGAACAATGAGCAGTTCTTC CSANGWGNNEQFF TRBJ2-1 many - TRBV20-1